This T cell receptor (beta chain) comes out of a study of somatic mutations in cytotoxic T cells in rheumatoid arthritis. Trimming removed 1 base from V and 9 bases from J, with 10 bases in between. This CDR3 comprises 13 residues. Per germline, CDR1 SEHNR and CDR2 FQNEAQ (reference sequence). The method was immunoSEQ multiplex PCR; TCRdb's version includes in-frame clones alone and lacks a portion of them. This table has around 3,200 clones, approximately 84% appearing once. This sequence originates from a man aged 35 to 55 with rheumatoid arthritis. V gene TRBV7-9 combines with J gene TRBJ2-4; D is perhaps TRBD2 (7 bases). The sample comprised CD8+ T cells sorted from blood. The CDR3: CASSLEGGAIQYF. In nucleotides, the CDR3 is TGTGCCAGCAGCTTAGAAGGGGGGGCCATTCAGTACTTC.